The source of this T cell receptor beta chain is a study of blood T cells in healthy people across ages. Study findings and constraints: Older individuals had lower TCR beta diversity per million T cells (the decline was roughly linear).

Primed by a sample-barcoded 5' primer and a J-beta primer mix, a second PCR proceeded for about 7 to 12 cycles. TCRdb processed the 5' RACE reads anew with MiXCR; each CDR3 protein has one entry. Found here are nearly 800,000 distinct CDR3 sequences, roughly 25% of them singletons; the top ten hold more than 3%. Turning to this clonotype: Its specificity is unknown.

The same sample was also studied in work on T cells of mothers and their children. That study reports: No T cell clones of persistent microchimeric origin were detected.

The clonotype comes from a boy between 5 and 17 years old in good health. What was sequenced was blood.

This CDR3 reads CASSLAVAGSDEQFF. The CDR3 region has the DNA TGTGCCAGCAGCTTAGCAGTAGCGGGGTCCGATGAGCAGTTCTTC. The chain has TRBV7-9 and TRBJ2-5; 8 nucleotides agree with TRBD2. The J call could be wrong; TRBJ2-1 is a better fit for the DNA end. Germline CDR1 reads SEHNR; CDR2 reads FQNEAQ (reference sequence). CDR3 length: 15 amino acids.